What follows describes a single TCR beta chain. What it binds is unknown. CDR3 length: 14 residues. Germline assignment: CDR1 MDHEN and CDR2 SYDVKM. V was pared by 0 bases and J by 1 base, with 3 bases between. The data were taken from a study of early T cells in non-severe SARS-CoV-2 infection. Study information: Bulk RNA from unsorted whole blood was sequenced; chains were unpaired.

Attachment of unique molecular identifiers was made to individual cDNA molecules. TCRdb re-called the 5' RACE reads through MiXCR, storing one row per CDR3 protein. The sample includes about 64,000 distinct CDR3 sequences, around 20% of them seen just once. Whole-study findings and limits: Reliance on VDJdb matching favored anti-spike CD8 responses; private and CD4 specificities were missed.

The source material was whole blood, sampled at baseline. This TCR derives from an adult who was a healthcare worker with PCR-confirmed SARS-CoV-2 infection or an uninfected control (not recorded which). The chain couples TRBV28 to TRBJ2-2; no clear D. In DNA, the CDR3 is TGTGCCAGCAGTTTATGGGGGAACACCGGGGAGCTGTTTTTT. Translation: CASSLWGNTGELFF.